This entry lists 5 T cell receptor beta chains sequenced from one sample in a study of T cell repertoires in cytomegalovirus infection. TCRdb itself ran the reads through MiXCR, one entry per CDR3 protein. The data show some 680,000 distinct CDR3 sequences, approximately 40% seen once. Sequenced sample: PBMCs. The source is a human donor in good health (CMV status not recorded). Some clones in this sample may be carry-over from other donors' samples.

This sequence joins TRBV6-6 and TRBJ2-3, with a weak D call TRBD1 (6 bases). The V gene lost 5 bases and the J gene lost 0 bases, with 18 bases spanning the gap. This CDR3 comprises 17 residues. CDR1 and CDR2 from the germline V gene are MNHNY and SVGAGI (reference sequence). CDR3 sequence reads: CASSPLTGLISTDTQYF. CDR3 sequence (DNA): TGTGCCAGCAGTCCCTTAACAGGGCTCATTAGCACAGATACGCAGTATTTT.

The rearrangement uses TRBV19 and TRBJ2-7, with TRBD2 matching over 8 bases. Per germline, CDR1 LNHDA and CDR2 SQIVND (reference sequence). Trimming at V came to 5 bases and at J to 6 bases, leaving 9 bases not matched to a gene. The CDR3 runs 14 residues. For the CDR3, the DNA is TGTGCCAGTAGTCCCTTCCAGCGGGAGACCGAGCAGTACTTC. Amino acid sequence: CASSPFQRETEQYF.

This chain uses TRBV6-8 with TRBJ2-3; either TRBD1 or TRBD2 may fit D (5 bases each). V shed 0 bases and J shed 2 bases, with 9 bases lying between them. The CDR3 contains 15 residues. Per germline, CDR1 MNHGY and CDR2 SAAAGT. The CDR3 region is CASSYSGTDTDTQYF. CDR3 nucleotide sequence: TGTGCCAGCAGTTACTCGGGGACGGACACAGATACGCAGTATTTT.

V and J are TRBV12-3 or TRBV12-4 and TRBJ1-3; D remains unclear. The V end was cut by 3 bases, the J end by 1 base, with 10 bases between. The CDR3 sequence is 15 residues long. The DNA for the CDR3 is TGTGCCAGCAGTTTGAGGAGAAGTTCTGGAAACACCATATATTTT. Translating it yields CASSLRRSSGNTIYF.

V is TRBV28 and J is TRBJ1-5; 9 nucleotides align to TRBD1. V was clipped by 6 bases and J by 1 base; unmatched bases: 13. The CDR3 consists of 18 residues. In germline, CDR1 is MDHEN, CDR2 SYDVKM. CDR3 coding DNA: TGTGCCAGCAGGGAGACCCGATCGGGACAGGGAAGCAATCAGCCCCAGCATTTT. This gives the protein CASRETRSGQGSNQPQHF.